One and the same sample provided the 32 T cell receptor beta chains below, sequenced in a study of blood T cell repertoires in COVID-19. Assay: immunoSEQ multiplex PCR; the TCRdb copy retains only in-frame clones and omits some. The data hold over 50,000 clones, with roughly 84% observed a single time. Sequencing was performed on peripheral blood. The receptors shown here come from a man aged 65 to 85 with active COVID-19.

The chain employs TRBV7-9 and TRBJ2-1, with 7 bases matching TRBD2. Germline CDR1 is SEHNR and CDR2 is FQNEAQ (reference sequence). The CDR3 sequence is 16 residues long. V shed 5 bases, J shed 3 bases, and the junction held 10 bases outside the gene matches. CDR3 bases: TGTGCCAGCAGCCCCCCGGGAGGTAGTGGCTACAATGAGCAGTTCTTC. Its protein product is CASSPPGGSGYNEQFF. Full variable domain (rest looked up from reference TRBV7-9 and TRBJ2-1): DTGVSQNPRHKITKRGQNVTFRCDPISEHNRLYWYRQTLGQGPEFLTYFQNEAQLEKSRLLSDRFSAERPKGSFSTLEIQRTEQGDSAMYLCASSPPGGSGYNEQFFGPGTRLTVL.

This chain joins TRBV6-5 and TRBJ1-1; the match to TRBD1 covers 8 bases. Per germline, CDR1 MNHEY and CDR2 SVGAGI. This CDR3 spans 15 amino acids. Trimming took 4 bases from V and 4 from J; bases not matched to a gene: 8. The CDR3 region is CASSLNGQGTTEAFF. As DNA, the CDR3 is TGTGCCAGCAGTTTGAATGGACAGGGAACCACTGAAGCTTTCTTT.

The CDR3 spells CASSPGSGLVSYEQYF. The CDR3 DNA reads as TGTGCCAGCTCACCCGGGTCGGGACTAGTATCCTACGAGCAGTACTTC. V usage is TRBV18 and J usage is TRBJ2-7; 8 nucleotides line up with TRBD2. The V segment lost 3 bases and the J segment 1 base; nucleotides outside the gene matches: 8. This CDR3 has 16 amino acids. The germline V gene encodes CDR1 KGHSH and CDR2 LQKENI.

The chain has TRBV27 and TRBJ1-2, with TRBD1 matching over 10 bases. V was pared by 6 bases and J by 8 bases, with 6 bases of the junction left unmatched. From germline, CDR1 is MNHEY and CDR2 SMNVEV (reference sequence). The CDR3 has 13 amino acids. For the CDR3, the DNA is TGTGCCAGCAGCTCGCGACAGGGGGCGGGCTACACCTTC. Encoded protein: CASSSRQGAGYTF.

V usage is TRBV5-1 and J usage is TRBJ2-5; weak D call: TRBD2 (5 bases). Looked up from germline, CDR1 is SGHRS and CDR2 is YFSETQ. V dropped 0 bases and J dropped 5 bases, with 14 bases sitting between them. This CDR3 region has 15 residues. In nucleotides, the CDR3 is TGCGCCAGCAGCTTGGCCGGAAACGGCGGGGAGACCCAGTACTTC. Protein sequence: CASSLAGNGGETQYF.

Here the CDR3 reads CATATSGGRDTQYF. The CDR3 coding sequence is TGTGCCACCGCGACTAGCGGGGGGAGGGATACGCAGTATTTT. The V gene is TRBV7-9, the J gene TRBJ2-3, with 13 bases aligning to TRBD2. V dropped 10 bases and J dropped 6; count of bases not matched to a gene: 7. The CDR3 runs to 14 residues. Germline CDR1 SEHNR, CDR2 FQNEAQ (reference sequence).

The chain recombines TRBV11-1 with TRBJ1-1; D not resolved. Germline V gives CDR1 SGHAT, CDR2 FQDESV (reference sequence). CDR3 length: 14 residues. Trimming removed 4 bases from V and 0 bases from J, with 9 bases in between. The CDR3 DNA reads as TGTGCCAGCAGCTCTGGCAGGATGAACACTGAAGCTTTCTTT. It codes for CASSSGRMNTEAFF.

The chain is built from TRBV6-4 and TRBJ2-4; 8 bases map to TRBD1. The CDR3 is 17 residues long. The V gene's germline CDR1 is MRHNA and CDR2 SNTAGT. Trimming at V came to 6 bases and at J to 1 base, leaving 11 bases not matched to a gene. For the CDR3, the DNA is TGTGCCAGCAGAGGAGGACAGGGCCTTAAGGCCAAAAACATTCAGTACTTC. Translation: CASRGGQGLKAKNIQYF.

The V gene is TRBV4-3, the J gene TRBJ2-2; D is undetermined. CDR3 length: 15 amino acids. Trimming cost V 0 bases and J 1 base, with 6 bases left between them. Germline CDR1 LGHNA, CDR2 YSLEER. Written as DNA, the CDR3 is TGCGCCAGCAGCCAAGAGTGGAGGAACACCGGGGAGCTGTTTTTT. Protein product: CASSQEWRNTGELFF.

The chain carries TRBV6-5 and TRBJ2-5; 8 bases are a match to TRBD1. The CDR3 length is 16 residues. Germline CDR1 and CDR2: MNHEY and SVGAGI. Losses at the gene ends were 0 bases for V and 4 bases for J; bases not matched to a gene: 7. DNA for the CDR3: TGTGCCAGCAGTTACTCAGCCAGGGGGCATCGAGAGACCCAGTACTTC. Amino acid sequence: CASSYSARGHRETQYF.

This clone has only a few counts. The chain links TRBV15 to TRBJ2-7; a possible D gene is TRBD2 (5 bases). The germline V and J ends were trimmed by 0 bases and 4 bases, with 13 bases remaining between them. This CDR3 has 15 amino acids. Germline-derived CDR1 and CDR2 are LNHNV and YYDKDF (reference sequence). The CDR3 sequence: CATSRDVEGRYEQYF. In nucleotides, the CDR3 is TGTGCCACCAGCAGAGACGTTGAGGGTCGGTACGAGCAGTACTTC.

The chain links TRBV10-2 to TRBJ1-2; D might be TRBD1 (5 bases). CDR3 length: 12 amino acids. Trimming stripped 3 bases from V and 9 bases from J, with 11 bases between. Germline V CDR1 and CDR2: WSHSY, SAAADI. The CDR3 reads CASSDTGLSYTF. Written as DNA, the CDR3 is TGCGCCAGCAGTGATACAGGTCTGAGCTACACCTTC.

The chain employs TRBV12-5 and TRBJ2-5, with a possible D match to TRBD1 (6 bases). Trimming pared 7 bases from V and 5 bases from J, leaving 17 bases between. Germline CDR1 is LGHNT and CDR2 is FRNRAP. The CDR3 is 14 residues long. CDR3 residues: CASALGQFGETQYF. As DNA, the CDR3 is TGTGCTAGTGCCTTAGGACAGTTCGGGGAGACCCAGTACTTC.

The chain couples TRBV29-1 to TRBJ2-1; 10 nucleotides line up with TRBD2. With V trimmed by 6 bases and J by 4 bases, 3 bases remained unmatched. The germline V gene has CDR1 SQVTM and CDR2 ANQGSEA. The CDR3 is made up of 13 amino acids. The CDR3 DNA sequence: TGCAGCGTCAGGACTAGCGGATACAATGAGCAGTTCTTC. This gives the protein CSVRTSGYNEQFF.

This sequence joins TRBV5-1 and TRBJ1-4; D perhaps matches TRBD1 (6 bases). CDR3 length: 14 residues. The germline CDR1 and CDR2 sequences are SGHRS and YFSETQ. The ends were cut back, 4 bases at V and 6 bases at J, with 13 bases in the middle. The CDR3 region has the DNA TGCGCCAGCAGCCAGGGGAGGGGAGATGAAAAACTGTTTTTT. This sequence encodes CASSQGRGDEKLFF. Full variable domain (rest looked up from reference TRBV5-1 and TRBJ1-4): KAGVTQTPRYLIKTRGQQVTLSCSPISGHRSVSWYQQTPGQGLQFLFEYFSETQRNKGNFPGRFSGRQFSNSRSEMNVSTLELGDSALYLCASSQGRGDEKLFFGSGTQLSVL.

This clone was detected only a few times. The CDR3 nucleotides read TGTGCCAGCTCGGGACAGGTCTTCTACGAGCAGTACTTC. It translates to CASSGQVFYEQYF. The chain links TRBV18 to TRBJ2-7; TRBD1 aligns across 8 bases. This CDR3 has 13 residues. In germline, CDR1 is KGHSH, CDR2 LQKENI. Germline trimming cut 6 bases from V and 3 bases from J; bases unmatched to any gene: 4. Full variable domain (rest looked up from reference TRBV18 and TRBJ2-7): NAGVMQNPRHLVRRRGQEARLRCSPMKGHSHVYWYRQLPEEGLKFMVYLQKENIIDESGMPKERFSAEFPKEGPSILRIQQVVRGDSAAYFCASSGQVFYEQYFGPGTRLTVT.

This sequence joins TRBV4-2 and TRBJ1-5, with 8 bases fitting TRBD1. The trim removed 2 bases at V and 3 bases at J, leaving 6 bases unmatched. Germline V gives CDR1 LGHNA, CDR2 YNFKEQ. CDR3 size: 16 residues. The CDR3 DNA reads as TGTGCCAGCAGCCAAAATACAGGGGGTGCCAATCAGCCCCAGCATTTT. Protein sequence: CASSQNTGGANQPQHF.

Points on this clone: This CDR3 is also generated by other DNA sequences in the sample. The chain links TRBV5-4 to TRBJ2-2; D gene ambiguous. CDR1 and CDR2 (germline): SGHNT, YYREEE (reference sequence). V lost 6 bases and J lost 6, with 12 bases in between. The CDR3 runs to 13 residues. The CDR3 sequence: CASTAWASGELFF. DNA of the CDR3: TGTGCCAGCACTGCTTGGGCGTCCGGGGAGCTGTTTTTT.

This clone was observed a handful of times. In DNA form, the CDR3 reads TGTGCCAGCAGCCCAGCCGGGAATGAGCAGTTCTTC. Protein sequence: CASSPAGNEQFF. The V gene is TRBV11-2, the J gene TRBJ2-1; D gene unclear. The CDR3 is made up of 12 amino acids. Germline lookup yields CDR1 SGHAT and CDR2 FQNNGV. Trimming took 5 bases from V and 7 from J, leaving 9 bases between them.

This chain connects TRBV25-1 to TRBJ1-6, with 9 bases identical to TRBD1. Germline trimming cut 6 bases from V and 8 bases from J; bases unmatched to any gene: 5. CDR3 length: 14 residues. Germline V gives CDR1 MGHDK, CDR2 SYGVNS. CDR3 DNA sequence: TGTGCCAGCAGGGGACAGGGCTCGGATTCACCCCTCCACTTT. Encoded protein: CASRGQGSDSPLHF.

This clone was counted a single time. The chain couples TRBV9 to TRBJ1-2; TRBD1 is a possible D gene (5 bases). Germline V gives CDR1 SGDLS, CDR2 YYNGEE. This CDR3 is 16 amino acids long. V lost 4 bases to trimming and J lost 3 bases, with 19 bases between them. CDR3 protein: CASSPRGGGGDYGYTF. Here the CDR3 DNA reads TGTGCCAGCAGCCCCCGGGGTGGGGGGGGAGACTATGGCTACACCTTC.

The rearrangement uses TRBV13 and TRBJ2-3; D unclear. CDR1 and CDR2 (germline): PRHDT, FYEKMQ (reference sequence). The germline V and J ends were trimmed by 2 bases and 0 bases, with 9 bases remaining between them. There are 15 residues in the CDR3. CDR3 amino acids: CASSLRQTSTDTQYF. The CDR3 DNA reads TGTGCCAGCAGCTTACGACAAACTAGCACAGATACGCAGTATTTT.

CDR3 sequence: CASSFTGTGELFF. CDR3 nucleotides: TGTGCCAGCAGCTTCACAGGGACCGGGGAGCTGTTTTTT. V and J are TRBV7-9 and TRBJ2-2; tentatively, D is TRBD1 (6 bases). Germline CDR1 and CDR2: SEHNR and FQNEAQ (reference sequence). The CDR3 spans 13 residues. V was clipped by 3 bases and J by 5 bases, with 7 bases between them.

V and J are TRBV13 and TRBJ2-3; the D gene is possibly TRBD2 (5 bases). The CDR3 runs 16 residues. With 6 bases removed from V and 3 bases from J, the gap between germline ends came to 19 bases. The germline CDR1 and CDR2 sequences are PRHDT and FYEKMQ (reference sequence). CDR3 sequence: CASRGGRGSQTDTQYF. In DNA, the CDR3 is TGTGCCAGCAGAGGAGGCAGAGGATCTCAGACAGATACGCAGTATTTT.

V is TRBV5-1 and J is TRBJ2-3; D may be TRBD2 (5 bases). CDR3 length: 14 residues. The germline CDR1 and CDR2 sequences are SGHRS and YFSETQ. V lost 1 base, J lost 4 bases, and 10 bases lay in between. CDR3: CASSLTSGSDTQYF. The CDR3 DNA reads TGCGCCAGCAGCTTGACTAGTGGATCAGATACGCAGTATTTT.

This clone was detected a few times. V usage is TRBV14 and J usage is TRBJ2-5; 7 nucleotides agree with TRBD1. The CDR3 length is 13 residues. The junction had 5 bases not matched to a gene; V was cut back by 5 bases and J by 5 bases. From germline, CDR1 is SGHDN and CDR2 FVKESK. DNA for the CDR3: TGTGCCAGCAGCGACAGGGTTTGGGAGACCCAGTACTTC. It is translated as CASSDRVWETQYF.

This clone came up once. CDR3 in amino acids: CASSLGTGLGGANVLTF. The CDR3 DNA reads TGTGCCAGCAGCCTCGGGACAGGCCTTGGGGGGGCCAACGTCCTGACTTTC. The chain has TRBV3-1 (or the pseudogene TRBV3-2) and TRBJ2-6; 8 nucleotides match TRBD1. The V gene's germline CDR1 is LGHDT and CDR2 YNNKEL (reference sequence). This CDR3 is 17 amino acids long. V shed 4 bases, J shed 4 bases, and the junction held 9 bases outside the gene matches.

The chain has TRBV5-1 and TRBJ2-5; D ambiguous. V lost 7 bases to trimming and J lost 5 bases, with 15 bases between them. The CDR3 loop spans 13 amino acids. The germline V gene has CDR1 SGHRS and CDR2 YFSETQ. This CDR3 reads CASAIPGGETQYF. CDR3 bases: TGCGCCAGCGCAATACCGGGTGGGGAGACCCAGTACTTC.

This chain connects TRBV7-2 to TRBJ2-1; a possible D gene is TRBD2 (6 bases). The CDR3 sequence is 15 residues long. The germline gives CDR1 SGHTA, CDR2 FQGNSA. V was shortened by 2 bases and J by 7 bases, with 15 bases between the two germline ends. The DNA of the CDR3 is TGTGCCAGCAGCTTAAATCAGGGAGGATTAAATGAGCAGTTCTTC. Translating it yields CASSLNQGGLNEQFF.

The chain uses TRBV2 and TRBJ1-2; D gene ambiguous. The CDR3 has 16 amino acids. The V end was cut by 6 bases, the J end by 5 bases, with 22 bases between. Per the germline V gene, CDR1 is SNHLY and CDR2 is FYNNEI. The CDR3 here is CASRRPGLATMYGYTF. CDR3 coding DNA: TGTGCCAGCAGACGCCCCGGGCTAGCCACAATGTATGGCTACACCTTC.

CDR3 sequence: CATPQQGLSYEQYF. CDR3 sequence (DNA): TGTGCCACCCCCCAGCAGGGGCTCTCCTACGAGCAGTACTTC. The chain is built from TRBV24-1 and TRBJ2-7, with TRBD1 as a possible D gene (6 bases). The CDR3 is made up of 14 amino acids. Germline CDR1 is KGHDR and CDR2 is SFDVKD. V was clipped by 9 bases and J by 0 bases, with 14 bases between them.

The chain links TRBV4-1 to TRBJ2-7; a possible D gene is TRBD2 (7 bases). V shed 0 bases and J shed 0 bases, with 15 bases lying between them. Germline CDR1 and CDR2: MGHRA and YSYEKL. The CDR3 length is 17 residues. CDR3 loop: CASSQDNGGLSSYEQYF. The CDR3 nucleotides are TGCGCCAGCAGCCAAGATAACGGGGGGCTCAGCTCCTACGAGCAGTACTTC.